These 26 T cell receptor beta chains originate from one sample sequenced in a study of blood T cell repertoires in COVID-19. Here immunoSEQ multiplex PCR was the method, and the copy in TCRdb shows in-frame clones only, minus some. Here the sample spans about 320,000 clones, approximately 91% being singletons. Sequences were obtained from PBMCs or T cells enriched from blood (not recorded which). The receptors were sampled from a man aged 55 to 70 who had recovered from COVID-19.

The table lists this clone with a count of one. The chain links TRBV19 to TRBJ2-3; 7 nucleotides align to TRBD1. The CDR3 has 16 residues. Germline CDR1 and CDR2: LNHDA and SQIVND (reference sequence). V shed 5 bases and J 1 base; nucleotides not matched to a gene: 9. In DNA form, the CDR3 reads TGTGCCAGTAGTCCCCGACAGGGTTCGGGCACAGATACGCAGTATTTT. As protein: CASSPRQGSGTDTQYF.

The chain employs TRBV7-2 and TRBJ2-4; 9 positions agree with TRBD1. V shed 3 bases and J 8 bases; nucleotides not matched to a gene: 14. Germline CDR1 reads SGHTA; CDR2 reads FQGNSA. This CDR3 contains 17 residues. CDR3 in amino acids: CASSFYHRGRAGHIQYF. The CDR3 coding sequence is TGTGCCAGCAGCTTCTATCACAGGGGGCGCGCCGGTCACATTCAGTACTTC.

The genes are TRBV7-9 and TRBJ2-7; 7 nucleotides agree with TRBD2. V gave up 1 base and J gave up 4 bases; unmatched junction bases: 7. The CDR3 contains 15 residues. The germline V gene encodes CDR1 SEHNR and CDR2 FQNEAQ (reference sequence). This CDR3 reads CASSLVGGGRYEQYF. The CDR3, as DNA: TGTGCCAGCAGCTTAGTTGGGGGAGGGCGTTACGAGCAGTACTTC.

V usage is TRBV6-5 and J usage is TRBJ1-4; D is ambiguous. CDR1 is MNHEY and CDR2 is SVGAGI in the germline V gene. The CDR3 runs to 15 residues. V was shortened by 2 bases and J by 4 bases, with 11 bases between the two germline ends. This CDR3 reads CASSYGGLGNEKLFF. DNA of the CDR3: TGTGCCAGCAGTTACGGAGGGTTGGGTAATGAAAAACTGTTTTTT.

This clone was found once. The rearrangement uses TRBV2 and TRBJ2-7, with D possibly TRBD1 on 5 matching bases. Deletions cut 3 bases from V and 7 bases from J, with 10 bases between. This CDR3 spans 12 amino acids. Germline-derived CDR1 and CDR2 are SNHLY and FYNNEI. The CDR3, as DNA: TGTGCCAGCAGTGAGATGGGGCGGGAGCAGTACTTC. It encodes CASSEMGREQYF. The whole variable domain, remainder taken from reference TRBV2 and TRBJ2-7, is EPEVTQTPSHQVTQMGQEVILRCVPISNHLYFYWYRQILGQKVEFLVSFYNNEISEKSEIFDDQFSVERPDGSNFTLKIRSTKLEDSAMYFCASSEMGREQYFGPGTRLTVT.

The CDR3 loop reads CSAYIRLAGNTGELFF. CDR3 sequence (DNA): TGCAGCGCCTACATTCGGCTAGCGGGAAACACCGGGGAGCTGTTTTTT. The chain combines TRBV29-1 with TRBJ2-2; 9 bases are a match to TRBD2. Germline lookup yields CDR1 SQVTM and CDR2 ANQGSEA. With V trimmed by 7 bases and J by 2 bases, 11 bases remained unmatched. The CDR3 is made up of 16 amino acids.

This sequence joins TRBV30 and TRBJ1-3; D gene unclear. The germline gives CDR1 GTSNPN, CDR2 SVGIG (reference sequence). CDR3 length equals 14 residues. V gave up 5 bases and J gave up 0 bases, with 11 bases separating them. Written as DNA, the CDR3 is TGTGCCTGGGGGTATGCAGGCTCTGGAAACACCATATATTTT. This encodes CAWGYAGSGNTIYF.

This clone was recorded only once. The chain is built from TRBV27 and TRBJ2-5; D perhaps matches TRBD2 (6 bases). The CDR3 consists of 14 residues. V dropped 4 bases and J dropped 5 bases, with 14 bases sitting between them. Looked up from germline, CDR1 is MNHEY and CDR2 is SMNVEV (reference sequence). The DNA of the CDR3 is TGTGCCAGCAGTTCCGGAGGGTCCGGGGAGACCCAGTACTTC. As protein: CASSSGGSGETQYF.

This chain connects TRBV28 to TRBJ1-2, with D perhaps TRBD1 (5 bases). This CDR3 spans 13 amino acids. V was trimmed by 9 bases and J by 4 bases, leaving 15 bases between them. CDR1 is MDHEN and CDR2 is SYDVKM in the germline V gene. The CDR3 DNA is TGTGCCAGTGCAGATGGGGCGAGCTATGGCTACACCTTC. Encoded protein: CASADGASYGYTF.

This chain joins TRBV5-1 and TRBJ2-7; 7 bases are a match to TRBD2. In germline, CDR1 is SGHRS, CDR2 YFSETQ. With V trimmed by 0 bases and J by 6 bases, 6 bases remained unmatched. The CDR3 has 14 residues. In DNA, the CDR3 is TGCGCCAGCAGCTTGGTTGCGGGAGATGGCGAGCAGTACTTC. Translating it yields CASSLVAGDGEQYF. The whole variable domain, remainder taken from reference TRBV5-1 and TRBJ2-7, is KAGVTQTPRYLIKTRGQQVTLSCSPISGHRSVSWYQQTPGQGLQFLFEYFSETQRNKGNFPGRFSGRQFSNSRSEMNVSTLELGDSALYLCASSLVAGDGEQYFGPGTRLTVT.

This clone was observed once. J is TRBJ1-2 and V is TRBV10-3, with D hard to call. The CDR3 runs to 15 residues. V was shortened by 3 bases and J by 8 bases, with 19 bases between the two germline ends. Looked up from germline, CDR1 is ENHRY and CDR2 is SYGVKD. CDR3 residues: CAISDTREKASGYTF. The CDR3 DNA sequence: TGTGCCATCAGTGACACCCGGGAGAAGGCGTCGGGCTACACCTTC.

This rearrangement joins TRBV15 to TRBJ2-7; 7 nucleotides match TRBD1. Germline CDR1 reads LNHNV; CDR2 reads YYDKDF (reference sequence). J was trimmed by 2 bases and V by 1 base; bases with no gene match: 8. CDR3 size: 16 residues. In nucleotides, the CDR3 is TGTGCCACCAGCAGAGGAGGTGGGACAGACGCCTACGAGCAGTACTTC. Translating gives CATSRGGGTDAYEQYF.

The genes are TRBV30 and TRBJ2-1; D is possibly TRBD2 (5 bases). The ends were cut back, 0 bases at V and 13 bases at J, with 13 bases in the middle. CDR1 is GTSNPN and CDR2 is SVGIG in the germline V gene (reference sequence). There are 12 residues in the CDR3. The CDR3 protein is CAWSVSRTFQFF. In nucleotides, the CDR3 is TGTGCCTGGAGTGTAAGTAGGACTTTTCAGTTCTTC.

J is TRBJ2-1 and V is TRBV5-1; 10 bases match TRBD2. V dropped 0 bases and J dropped 7; count of bases not matched to a gene: 7. CDR3 size: 16 residues. CDR1 and CDR2 from the germline V gene are SGHRS and YFSETQ. Here the CDR3 reads CASSLVPAGGQNEQFF. Here the CDR3 DNA reads TGCGCCAGCAGCTTGGTTCCAGCGGGAGGGCAAAATGAGCAGTTCTTC. The variable domain in full, with the rest retrieved from reference TRBV5-1 and TRBJ2-1, is KAGVTQTPRYLIKTRGQQVTLSCSPISGHRSVSWYQQTPGQGLQFLFEYFSETQRNKGNFPGRFSGRQFSNSRSEMNVSTLELGDSALYLCASSLVPAGGQNEQFFGPGTRLTVL.

V gene TRBV5-1 combines with J gene TRBJ1-1; TRBD1 might be the D (6 bases). From germline, CDR1 is SGHRS and CDR2 YFSETQ. V was pared by 4 bases and J by 2 bases, with 15 bases between. The CDR3 sequence is 15 residues long. The CDR3, as DNA: TGCGCCAGCAGCGGGCAGGGGAGGGTTAACACTGAAGCTTTCTTT. As protein: CASSGQGRVNTEAFF.

The V and J genes are TRBV5-6 and TRBJ1-1, with a tentative D call TRBD1 (6 bases). CDR3 length equals 15 residues. With 2 bases removed from V and 4 bases from J, the gap between germline ends came to 15 bases. CDR1 and CDR2 (germline): SGHDT, YYEEEE. As DNA, the CDR3 is TGTGCCAGCAGCTTCCAGGGGAGAGGAGGCACTGAAGCTTTCTTT. Its translation is CASSFQGRGGTEAFF.

The chain has TRBV5-1 and TRBJ1-4, with D hard to call. V lost 2 bases, J lost 8 bases, and 10 bases lay in between. The CDR3 runs to 13 residues. Germline CDR1 is SGHRS and CDR2 is YFSETQ. The CDR3 DNA is TGCGCCAGCAGCTTCAACGGAGAGGAAAAACTGTTTTTT. This encodes CASSFNGEEKLFF.

The V and J genes are TRBV6-2 or TRBV6-3 and TRBJ1-2, with D unclear. Germline-derived CDR1 and CDR2 are MNHEY and SVGEGT. The V gene lost 5 bases and the J gene lost 8 bases, with 18 bases spanning the gap. The CDR3 has 14 amino acids. CDR3 region: CASSAPGPTWGYTF. The CDR3 bases are TGTGCCAGCAGTGCCCCGGGTCCAACGTGGGGCTACACCTTC.

The rearrangement links TRBV6-6 to TRBJ2-7; D perhaps matches TRBD2 (6 bases). The V end lost 8 bases, the J end lost 7 bases, and 12 bases lay between the germline ends. The CDR3 spans 11 residues. Germline CDR1 reads MNHNY; CDR2 reads SVGAGI (reference sequence). The CDR3 region is CASAAAGEQYF. DNA of the CDR3: TGTGCCAGCGCCGCTGCGGGGGAGCAGTACTTC.

The rearrangement links TRBV27 to TRBJ1-5; 9 bases align to TRBD1. Unmatched junction bases numbered 13, after V lost 7 bases and J lost 9 bases. The CDR3 has 15 amino acids. Per germline, CDR1 MNHEY and CDR2 SMNVEV (reference sequence). CDR3 coding DNA: TGTGCCAGCAAGCCGGGACAGGGTAGTTTGTGGCCCCAGCATTTT. This encodes CASKPGQGSLWPQHF.

The rearrangement links TRBV24-1 to TRBJ2-5, with D possibly being TRBD1 (6 bases). This CDR3 comprises 16 residues. With 2 bases removed from V and 0 bases from J, the gap between germline ends came to 12 bases. Germline loops: CDR1 KGHDR, CDR2 SFDVKD. The CDR3 nucleotides read TGTGCCACCAGTGATTCGGGACACACGTACCAAGAGACCCAGTACTTC. Translating it yields CATSDSGHTYQETQYF.

The chain is built from TRBV7-3 and TRBJ2-3; 12 positions agree with TRBD2. V gave up 3 bases and J gave up 5 bases; unmatched junction bases: 6. CDR1 and CDR2 from the germline V gene are SGHTA and FQGTGA. There are 16 residues in the CDR3. The CDR3 here is CASSLTSGREGDTQYF. The CDR3 bases are TGTGCCAGCAGCTTGACTAGCGGGAGAGAGGGAGATACGCAGTATTTT.

The CDR3 region is CSVKGTGGNQPQHF. CDR3 sequence (DNA): TGCAGCGTTAAAGGTACAGGGGGCAATCAGCCCCAGCATTTT. This rearrangement joins TRBV29-1 to TRBJ1-5; 7 bases fit TRBD1. With V trimmed by 5 bases and J by 2 bases, 6 bases remained unmatched. This CDR3 contains 14 residues. Germline V gives CDR1 SQVTM, CDR2 ANQGSEA.

The J gene is TRBJ2-2, the V gene TRBV25-1; 7 bases fit TRBD1. Germline CDR1 is MGHDK and CDR2 is SYGVNS. This CDR3 is 14 amino acids long. The ends lost 8 bases at V and 0 bases at J; junction bases unmatched: 3. CDR3 region: CASRDRANTGELFF. CDR3 in DNA: TGTGCCAGCCGCGACAGGGCGAACACCGGGGAGCTGTTTTTT.

The chain carries TRBV28 and TRBJ1-2, with a tentative D call TRBD1 (6 bases). Trimming took off 5 bases at V and 1 base at J, with 20 bases between the two ends. The CDR3 totals 17 residues. Germline assignment: CDR1 MDHEN and CDR2 SYDVKM. The DNA of the CDR3 is TGTGCCAGCAGTCTCCCGTTGGGGGCTGCGATTAACTATGGCTACACCTTC. Translating gives CASSLPLGAAINYGYTF.

The rearrangement uses TRBV28 and TRBJ2-5; the D is unclear. The V end was cut by 6 bases, the J end by 4 bases, with 12 bases between. The CDR3 contains 13 residues. The germline gives CDR1 MDHEN, CDR2 SYDVKM. The CDR3 bases are TGTGCCAGCAGGCCTACCGCGGTAGAGACCCAGTACTTC. As protein: CASRPTAVETQYF.